A single TCR beta chain is shown here with its context. This receptor's antigen is unknown. No much larger clonotype is one base removed from it; base qualities were not supplied. This specimen comes from a study of T-cell memory formation after mild COVID-19 (dated by TCRdb to the early 2020s). Notes on the research overall: TCR sequence clusters from the two donors were found to be largely donor specific. Longitudinal TCRalpha and TCRbeta repertoire sequencing tracked T-cell clones expanding and contracting after mild COVID-19 in a couple of donors. Two young, previously healthy adult volunteers made up the cohort, one male and one female.

TCRdb names Illumina NovaSeq 6000 as the instrument used. TCRalpha and TCRbeta cDNA libraries were constructed by 5'RACE with constant-segment primers, with sample barcodes and unique molecular identifiers being introduced. RNA was extracted from every sample with Trizol reagent. Library amplification was performed in two PCR steps, and a second sample barcode and Illumina TruSeq adapters were introduced in the second step. Libraries were sequenced on an Illumina NovaSeq with 2 x 150 bp paired-end reads. The authors' pipeline ran thus. With migec v1.2.7, reads were demultiplexed and then collapsed into UMI-guided consensus sequences. Using mixcr v2.1.11, UMI consensuses were aligned to TRA and TRB V and J templates and then assembled into clonotypes. A clonotype was counted as expanded or contracted only when both edgeR and NoisET called the clonotype significant, with the noise models trained on biological replicates. edgeR calls used a false discovery rate-adjusted p below 0.01 and a log2 fold-change threshold of 1. As an exploratory analysis of dynamics, max-normalized trajectories of the 1000 most abundant clonotypes were examined by PCA with hierarchical clustering. Separately sequenced CD4+ and CD8+ repertoires were used to assign the CD4 or CD8 phenotype of responding clones. The public reads were quality trimmed at Q25 with fastp and then assembled into clones with MiXCR by TCRdb, keeping productive beta chains. Rows with one shared CDR3 protein collapse into an entry with the most common genes and DNA. These V and J calls rely on TCRdb rather than the paper's analysis. Recorded for this sample are just under 550,000 distinct CDR3 sequences; roughly 21% of them occurred a single time. Under 15% of the sample rests with the top ten.

Ficoll-Paque density gradient centrifugation was the method used to isolate PBMCs. As encoded in the germline V gene, CDR1 is MDHEN while CDR2 is SYDVKM. V lost 5 bases and J lost 3 bases, and the count of bases not matched to a germline gene is 7. The CDR3 runs 14 residues from the cysteine to the phenylalanine. Here the CDR3 DNA is all that survives: 42 bases in frame from base 1. On the study overall, not on this receptor specifically: Whether the second-wave clones peaking on day 37 were SARS-CoV-2 specific was not confirmed. Contracting CD4+ clones appeared mostly in the CM and EM memory subsets, whereas CD8+ clones were enriched in EMRA. Only two mild cases were covered in the study, and larger cohorts including severe cases with pre-infection samples were considered necessary. Clones that contracted from day 15 to 85 showed balanced CD4/CD8 phenotypes, whereas a second wave of clones that expanded from day 15 to 37 leaned towards CD4+. Some responding clones were found in pre-infection memory, which suggests that pre-existing cross-reactive memory T cells took part in the SARS-CoV-2 response.

Sequenced sample: PBMCs or a T cell subset sorted from them (not recorded which). The V and J segments used are TRBV28 and TRBJ2-7; 7 junctional bases match TRBD1. The clonotype comes from an adult woman who had mild COVID-19 (a few samples of this study predate the infection). The sample titles of this study are shuffled in the database, so cell type and time point are left out; the donor was told from shared clones. The CDR3 region has the sequence CASSAPYRGYEQYF. The nucleotide sequence reads as follows: TGTGCCAGCAGTGCACCGTACAGGGGCTACGAGCAGTACTTC.